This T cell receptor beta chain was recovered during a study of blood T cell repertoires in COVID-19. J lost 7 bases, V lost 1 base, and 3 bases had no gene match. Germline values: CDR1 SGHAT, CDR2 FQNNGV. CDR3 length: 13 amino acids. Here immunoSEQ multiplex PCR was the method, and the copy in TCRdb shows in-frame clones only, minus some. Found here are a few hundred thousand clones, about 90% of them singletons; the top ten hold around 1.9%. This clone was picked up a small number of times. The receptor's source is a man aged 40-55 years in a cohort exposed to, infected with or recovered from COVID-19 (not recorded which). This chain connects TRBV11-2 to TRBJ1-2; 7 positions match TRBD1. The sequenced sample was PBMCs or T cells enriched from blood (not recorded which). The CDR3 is CASSLGQGGGYTF. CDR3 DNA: TGTGCCAGCAGCTTAGGACAGGGAGGTGGCTACACCTTC.